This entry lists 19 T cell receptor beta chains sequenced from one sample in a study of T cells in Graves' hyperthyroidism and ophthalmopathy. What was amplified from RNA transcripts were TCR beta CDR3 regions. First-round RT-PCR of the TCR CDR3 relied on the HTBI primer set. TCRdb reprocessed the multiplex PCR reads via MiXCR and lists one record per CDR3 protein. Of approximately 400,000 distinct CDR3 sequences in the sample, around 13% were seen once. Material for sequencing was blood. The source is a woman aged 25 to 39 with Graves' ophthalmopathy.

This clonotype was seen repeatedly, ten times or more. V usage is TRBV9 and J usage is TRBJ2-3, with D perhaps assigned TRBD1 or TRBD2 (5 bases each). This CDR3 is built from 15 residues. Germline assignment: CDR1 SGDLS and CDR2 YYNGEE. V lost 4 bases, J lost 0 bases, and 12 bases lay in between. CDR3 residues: CASSTTGTSTDTQYF. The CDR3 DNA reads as TGTGCCAGCAGCACCACCGGGACCAGCACAGATACGCAGTATTTT.

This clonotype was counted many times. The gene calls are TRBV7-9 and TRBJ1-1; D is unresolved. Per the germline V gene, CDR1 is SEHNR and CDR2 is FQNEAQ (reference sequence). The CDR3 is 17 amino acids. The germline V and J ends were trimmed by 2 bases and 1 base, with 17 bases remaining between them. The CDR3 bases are TGTGCCAGCAGCTTAAAACCGGAAGGTAGCGGGAACACTGAAGCTTTCTTT. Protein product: CASSLKPEGSGNTEAFF.

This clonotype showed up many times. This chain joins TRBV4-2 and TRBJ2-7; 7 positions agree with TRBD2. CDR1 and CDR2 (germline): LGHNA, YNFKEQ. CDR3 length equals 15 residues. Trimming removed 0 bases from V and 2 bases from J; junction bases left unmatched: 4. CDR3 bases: TGTGCCAGCAGCCAAGATCTAGCGGAGCCCTACGAGCAGTACTTC. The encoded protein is CASSQDLAEPYEQYF.

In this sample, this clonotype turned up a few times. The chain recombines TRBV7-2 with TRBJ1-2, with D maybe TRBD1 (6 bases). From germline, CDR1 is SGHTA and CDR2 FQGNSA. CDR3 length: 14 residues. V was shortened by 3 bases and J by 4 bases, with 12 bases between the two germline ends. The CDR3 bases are TGTGCCAGCAGCTTCCTAAGGGGGAGCTATGGCTACACCTTC. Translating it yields CASSFLRGSYGYTF. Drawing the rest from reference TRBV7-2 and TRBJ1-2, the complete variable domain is GAGVSQSPSNKVTEKGKDVELRCDPISGHTALYWYRQSLGQGLEFLIYFQGNSAPDKSGLPSDRFSAERTGGSVSTLTIQRTQQEDSAVYLCASSFLRGSYGYTFGSGTRLTVV.

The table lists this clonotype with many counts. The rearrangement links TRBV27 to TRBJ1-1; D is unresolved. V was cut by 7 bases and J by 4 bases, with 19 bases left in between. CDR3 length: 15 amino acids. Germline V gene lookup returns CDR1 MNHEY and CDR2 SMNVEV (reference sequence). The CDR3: CASITPGPKGTEAFF. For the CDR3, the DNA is TGTGCCAGCATTACCCCGGGCCCGAAAGGCACTGAAGCTTTCTTT.

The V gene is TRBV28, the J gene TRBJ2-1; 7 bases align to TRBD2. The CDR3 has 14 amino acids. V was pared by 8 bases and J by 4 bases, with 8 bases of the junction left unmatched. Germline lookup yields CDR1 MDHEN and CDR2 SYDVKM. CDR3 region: CASWGAGKYNEQFF. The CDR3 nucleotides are TGTGCCAGCTGGGGAGCGGGGAAATACAATGAGCAGTTCTTC.

The CDR3 DNA follows: TGTGCCAGCAGCTTGGACCCAGACACTGAAGCTTTCTTT. It is translated as CASSLDPDTEAFF. This chain links TRBV27 with TRBJ1-1; unclear D gene. CDR3 length equals 13 residues. V lost 6 bases to trimming and J lost 3 bases, with 11 bases between them. Germline V gene data show CDR1 as MNHEY and CDR2 as SMNVEV (reference sequence).

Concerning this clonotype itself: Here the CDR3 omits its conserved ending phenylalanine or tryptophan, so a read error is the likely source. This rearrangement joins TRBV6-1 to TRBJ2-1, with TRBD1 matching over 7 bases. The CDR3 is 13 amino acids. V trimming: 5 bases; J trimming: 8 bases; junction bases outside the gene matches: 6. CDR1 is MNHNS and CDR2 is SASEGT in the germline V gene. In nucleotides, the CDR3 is TGTGCCAGCAGTAAAGACAGGGTCGATGAGCAGTTCCTC. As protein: CASSKDRVDEQFL.

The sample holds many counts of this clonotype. In DNA, the CDR3 is TGTGCCAGCAGCTACACCGTCTCCTGGGAGCAGTACTTC. Residues: CASSYTVSWEQYF. V usage is TRBV7-2 and J usage is TRBJ2-7; D is undetermined. Trimming shortened V by 4 bases and J by 7 bases, and 14 bases separated the two germline ends. Germline CDR1 reads SGHTA; CDR2 reads FQGNSA. This CDR3 spans 13 amino acids.

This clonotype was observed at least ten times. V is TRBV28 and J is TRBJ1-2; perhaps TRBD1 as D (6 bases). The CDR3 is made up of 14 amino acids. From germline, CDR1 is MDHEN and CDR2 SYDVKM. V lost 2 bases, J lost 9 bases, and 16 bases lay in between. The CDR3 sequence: CASSLGQGQPSYTF. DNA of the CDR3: TGTGCCAGCAGTTTAGGTCAAGGACAGCCAAGCTACACCTTC.

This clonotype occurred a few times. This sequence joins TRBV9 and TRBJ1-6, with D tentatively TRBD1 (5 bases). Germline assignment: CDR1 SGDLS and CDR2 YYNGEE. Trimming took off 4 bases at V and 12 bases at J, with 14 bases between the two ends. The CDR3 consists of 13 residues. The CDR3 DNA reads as TGTGCCAGCAGCCCCCGGGGGAGGGAACCCCTCCACTTT. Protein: CASSPRGREPLHF.

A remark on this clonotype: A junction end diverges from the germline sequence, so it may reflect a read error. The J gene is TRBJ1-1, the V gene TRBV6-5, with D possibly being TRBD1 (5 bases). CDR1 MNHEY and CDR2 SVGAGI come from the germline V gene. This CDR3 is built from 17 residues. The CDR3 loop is CASSYSNFQGWNTGAFF. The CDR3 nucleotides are TGTGCCAGCAGTTACTCGAATTTTCAGGGCTGGAACACTGGAGCTTTCTTT.

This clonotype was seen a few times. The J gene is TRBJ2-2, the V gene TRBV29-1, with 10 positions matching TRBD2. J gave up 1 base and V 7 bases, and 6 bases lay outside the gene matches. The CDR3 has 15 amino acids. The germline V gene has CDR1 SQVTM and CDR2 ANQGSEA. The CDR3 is CSGRTSGLNTGELFF. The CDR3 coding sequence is TGCAGCGGGCGGACTAGCGGATTGAACACCGGGGAGCTGTTTTTT.

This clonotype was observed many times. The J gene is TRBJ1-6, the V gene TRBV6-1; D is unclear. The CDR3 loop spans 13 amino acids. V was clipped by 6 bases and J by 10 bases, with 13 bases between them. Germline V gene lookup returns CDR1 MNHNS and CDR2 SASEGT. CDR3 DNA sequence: TGTGCCAGCAGGGATGCAAGAGGGTCACCCCTCCACTTT. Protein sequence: CASRDARGSPLHF.

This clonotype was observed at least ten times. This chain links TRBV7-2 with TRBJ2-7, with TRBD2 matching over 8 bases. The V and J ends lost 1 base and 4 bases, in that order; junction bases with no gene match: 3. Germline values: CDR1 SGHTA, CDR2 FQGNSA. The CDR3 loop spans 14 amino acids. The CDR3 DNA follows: TGTGCCAGCAGCTTAGGCGGACTAGCTTACGAGCAGTACTTC. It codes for CASSLGGLAYEQYF.

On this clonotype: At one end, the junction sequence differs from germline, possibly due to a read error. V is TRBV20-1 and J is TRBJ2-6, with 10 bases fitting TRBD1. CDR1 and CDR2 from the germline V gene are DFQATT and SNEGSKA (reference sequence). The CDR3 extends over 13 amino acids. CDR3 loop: CRGMGTGANVLTF. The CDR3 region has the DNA TGCAGGGGGATGGGGACAGGGGCCAATGTCCTGACTTTC.

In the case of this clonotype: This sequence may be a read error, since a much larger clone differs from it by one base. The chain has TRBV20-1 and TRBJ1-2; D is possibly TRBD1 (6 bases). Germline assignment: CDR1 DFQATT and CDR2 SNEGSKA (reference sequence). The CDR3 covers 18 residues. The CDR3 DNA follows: TGCAGTGACTATCCTCTTGGGGGCGGGAGGCTCACAACAAATGGCTACGCCTTC. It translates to CSDYPLGGGRLTTNGYAF.

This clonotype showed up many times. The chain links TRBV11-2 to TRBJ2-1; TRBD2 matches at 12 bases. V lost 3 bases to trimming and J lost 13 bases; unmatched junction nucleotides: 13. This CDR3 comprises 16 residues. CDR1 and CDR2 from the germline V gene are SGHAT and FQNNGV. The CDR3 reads CASSLLVLAGGVYQFF. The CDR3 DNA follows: TGTGCCAGCAGCTTGCTCGTCCTAGCGGGGGGGGTTTACCAGTTCTTC.

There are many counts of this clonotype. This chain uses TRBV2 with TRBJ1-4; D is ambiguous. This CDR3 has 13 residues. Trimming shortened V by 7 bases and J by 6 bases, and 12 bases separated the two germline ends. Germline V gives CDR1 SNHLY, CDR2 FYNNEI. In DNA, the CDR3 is TGTGCCAGCATGAAGTTTGTGGATGAAAAACTGTTTTTT. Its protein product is CASMKFVDEKLFF.